These 18 T cell receptor beta chains were sequenced from one sample in a study of blood T cell repertoires in COVID-19. Using immunoSEQ multiplex PCR, the repertoire was profiled, and TCRdb retains in-frame clones only, with some absent. Altogether fewer than 200,000 clones are present, around nine tenths being singletons, with the ten largest covering 0.85% to 0.95%. Input material: peripheral blood. The receptors stem from a woman aged 18-29 years who had recovered from COVID-19.

The DNA for the CDR3 is TGTGCCAGCAGCCCACAGGGAATCGGGAACACTGAAGCTTTCTTT. The encoded protein is CASSPQGIGNTEAFF. V is TRBV5-4 and J is TRBJ1-1; D is possibly TRBD1 (6 bases). Trimming took off 4 bases at V and 1 base at J, with 14 bases between the two ends. Germline loops: CDR1 SGHNT, CDR2 YYREEE (reference sequence). CDR3 size: 15 residues.

The chain carries TRBV9 and TRBJ2-7; 7 nucleotides match TRBD1. The CDR3 has 14 amino acids. Germline CDR1 is SGDLS and CDR2 is YYNGEE. Losses at the gene ends were 5 bases for V and 4 bases for J; bases not matched to a gene: 9. The CDR3 DNA reads as TGTGCCAGCAGTCCTTGGGACAGAGTTTACGAGCAGTACTTC. Its translation: CASSPWDRVYEQYF.

This chain joins TRBV30 and TRBJ1-1; no firm D call. V shed 1 base and J shed 5 bases, with 14 bases lying between them. The CDR3 extends over 14 amino acids. From germline, CDR1 is GTSNPN and CDR2 SVGIG (reference sequence). The CDR3 reads CAWSDPSKRTEAFF. Here the CDR3 DNA reads TGTGCCTGGAGTGACCCTTCGAAGAGGACTGAAGCTTTCTTT.

DNA of the CDR3: TGTGCCAGCAGCTTACAGGGACAGGGAAATTCACCCCTCCACTTT. Translated, it gives CASSLQGQGNSPLHF. The rearrangement links TRBV7-3 to TRBJ1-6, with TRBD1 matching over 9 bases. This CDR3 region has 15 residues. CDR1 SGHTA and CDR2 FQGTGA come from the germline V gene. V shed 2 bases and J 7 bases; nucleotides not matched to a gene: 3.

The rearrangement links TRBV7-9 to TRBJ1-6; TRBD1 agrees at 7 bases. Looked up from germline, CDR1 is SEHNR and CDR2 is FQNEAQ (reference sequence). The V and J ends lost 4 bases and 2 bases, in that order; junction bases with no gene match: 2. The CDR3 contains 15 residues. DNA of the CDR3: TGTGCCAGCAGCTCAGGACAGGCCTATAATTCACCCCTCCACTTT. Its protein product is CASSSGQAYNSPLHF.

The chain couples TRBV10-3 to TRBJ2-1; 7 bases align to TRBD2. The ends lost 5 bases at V and 3 bases at J; junction bases unmatched: 4. The CDR3 sequence is 14 residues long. Per germline, CDR1 ENHRY and CDR2 SYGVKD. CDR3 residues: CAISNERDYNEQFF. The CDR3 nucleotides are TGTGCCATCAGTAACGAGCGGGACTACAATGAGCAGTTCTTC.

J is TRBJ2-2 and V is TRBV11-3; maybe TRBD2 (5 bases). With 1 base removed from V and 5 bases from J, the gap between germline ends came to 11 bases. The CDR3 runs to 15 residues. The V gene's germline CDR1 is SGHNT and CDR2 YENEEA. In nucleotides, the CDR3 is TGTGCCAGCAGCTTAGGTATCGGACTTACCGGGGAGCTGTTTTTT. Translating gives CASSLGIGLTGELFF. Looking up the rest from reference TRBV11-3 and TRBJ2-2 gives the full variable domain: EAGVVQSPRYKIIEKKQPVAFWCNPISGHNTLYWYLQNLGQGPELLIRYENEEAVDDSQLPKDRFSAERLKGVDSTLKIQPAELGDSAVYLCASSLGIGLTGELFFGEGSRLTVL.

This clone has only one observation. This rearrangement joins TRBV6-2 or TRBV6-3 to TRBJ2-5; D might be TRBD2 (7 bases). The CDR3 has 17 residues. CDR1 is MNHEY, CDR2 SVGEGT, per germline. The V gene lost 2 bases and the J gene lost 5 bases, with 21 bases spanning the gap. This CDR3 is CASSYGRTGGRWETQYF. CDR3 bases: TGTGCCAGCAGTTACGGGCGTACGGGGGGCCGGTGGGAGACCCAGTACTTC.

The rearrangement uses TRBV12-3 or TRBV12-4 and TRBJ2-2; D is uncertain. CDR3 length: 13 residues. The V end was cut by 4 bases, the J end by 3 bases, with 6 bases between. The CDR3, as DNA: TGTGCCAGCAGTTCCCTTTACACCGGGGAGCTGTTTTTT. Translating it yields CASSSLYTGELFF.

The chain links TRBV3-1 (or the pseudogene TRBV3-2) to TRBJ1-1, with D hard to call. Germline-derived CDR1 and CDR2 are LGHDT and YNNKEL (reference sequence). V lost 5 bases and J lost 1, with 11 bases in between. The CDR3 extends over 14 amino acids. This CDR3 is CASSARLKNTEAFF. As DNA, the CDR3 is TGTGCCAGCAGCGCACGACTGAAGAACACTGAAGCTTTCTTT.

The chain combines TRBV2 with TRBJ2-3; D is undetermined. V lost 7 bases, J lost 3 bases, and 8 bases lay in between. The germline V gene has CDR1 SNHLY and CDR2 FYNNEI. The CDR3 totals 12 residues. CDR3 coding DNA: TGTGCCAGCAAGCTACTAACAGATACGCAGTATTTT. Residues: CASKLLTDTQYF.

The J gene is TRBJ2-3, the V gene TRBV24-1; 10 bases line up with TRBD2. Germline CDR1 KGHDR, CDR2 SFDVKD. The V segment lost 0 bases and the J segment 4 bases; nucleotides outside the gene matches: 0. The CDR3 loop spans 15 amino acids. CDR3 nucleotide sequence: TGTGCCACCAGTGATTTGGGACTAGCGGCAGATACGCAGTATTTT. Its translation: CATSDLGLAADTQYF.

This clone was counted once. The chain recombines TRBV4-3 with TRBJ2-1; maybe TRBD1 (6 bases). The germline gives CDR1 LGHNA, CDR2 YSLEER. The CDR3 totals 15 residues. V was clipped by 6 bases and J by 5 bases, with 17 bases between them. Here the CDR3 reads CASSTFDRMDNEQFF. The CDR3 DNA reads as TGCGCCAGCAGTACCTTTGACAGGATGGACAATGAGCAGTTCTTC.

The chain employs TRBV12-5 and TRBJ2-1; 15 nucleotides match TRBD2. Germline lookup yields CDR1 LGHNT and CDR2 FRNRAP. The V gene end was trimmed by 6 bases and the J gene end by 10 bases; junction bases not matched to a gene: 10. The CDR3 totals 16 residues. CDR3 bases: TGTGCTAGTGGACTTGGGACTAGCGGGAGGCTAAGCGAGCAGTTCTTC. It encodes CASGLGTSGRLSEQFF.

The chain joins TRBV4-1 to TRBJ2-3; 11 bases align to TRBD2. The V gene end was trimmed by 3 bases and the J gene end by 0 bases; junction bases not matched to a gene: 14. This CDR3 spans 20 amino acids. Germline V gene sequence: CDR1 MGHRA, CDR2 YSYEKL. As DNA, the CDR3 is TGCGCCAGCAGCCAGACTTCCCTAGCGGGAGGTACCCCTAGCACAGATACGCAGTATTTT. Residues: CASSQTSLAGGTPSTDTQYF.

The V gene is TRBV5-1, the J gene TRBJ2-7; 9 bases align to TRBD1. Germline values: CDR1 SGHRS, CDR2 YFSETQ. The CDR3 spans 14 residues. Trimming removed 3 bases from V and 6 bases from J; junction bases left unmatched: 7. CDR3 in amino acids: CASSSGTGRGEQYV. The DNA for the CDR3 is TGCGCCAGCAGCTCCGGGACAGGGAGAGGCGAGCAGTACGTC.

There are many counts of this clone. The CDR3 here is CASSLVVGGDSSYEQYV. As DNA, the CDR3 is TGCGCCAGCAGCTTGGTTGTGGGAGGGGATAGCTCCTACGAGCAGTACGTC. V is TRBV5-1 and J is TRBJ2-7; 7 nucleotides match TRBD2. Germline V gives CDR1 SGHRS, CDR2 YFSETQ. V lost 0 bases, J lost 0 bases, and 9 bases stayed unmatched. The CDR3 has 17 residues.

V and J are TRBV7-2 and TRBJ2-1, with 7 bases that match TRBD2. CDR1 and CDR2 from the germline V gene are SGHTA and FQGNSA. V gave up 6 bases and J gave up 7 bases; unmatched junction bases: 12. CDR3 length: 15 residues. The CDR3 DNA reads as TGTGCCAGCAGTTGGTATGGCGGGGGTGATAATGAGCAGTTCTTC. It codes for CASSWYGGGDNEQFF.